This T cell receptor (beta chain) was captured by sequencing in a study of T cell responses to AZD1222 COVID-19 vaccine. Study results and limitations: Mostly white British, mostly female donors; authors suggested clonal diversity may be underestimated.

The CDR3 length is 16 residues. The germline V gene encodes CDR1 ENHRY and CDR2 SYGVKD. V lost 7 bases and J lost 5, with 24 bases in between. Details on this clone: Its specificity is unknown.

Clones were read by immunoSEQ multiplex PCR, and TCRdb kept only the in-frame ones, dropping some. The sample consists of about 140,000 clones, 90% of them appearing once. V and J are TRBV10-3 and TRBJ2-7, with D perhaps matching TRBD1 or TRBD2 (5 bases each). Specimen: peripheral blood, collected on day 0 of AZD1222 vaccination. This receptor was identified in an adult in good health. CDR3 region: CAIKRAPGTADHEQYF. The CDR3 DNA reads TGTGCCATCAAACGGGCTCCGGGGACGGCTGACCACGAGCAGTACTTC.